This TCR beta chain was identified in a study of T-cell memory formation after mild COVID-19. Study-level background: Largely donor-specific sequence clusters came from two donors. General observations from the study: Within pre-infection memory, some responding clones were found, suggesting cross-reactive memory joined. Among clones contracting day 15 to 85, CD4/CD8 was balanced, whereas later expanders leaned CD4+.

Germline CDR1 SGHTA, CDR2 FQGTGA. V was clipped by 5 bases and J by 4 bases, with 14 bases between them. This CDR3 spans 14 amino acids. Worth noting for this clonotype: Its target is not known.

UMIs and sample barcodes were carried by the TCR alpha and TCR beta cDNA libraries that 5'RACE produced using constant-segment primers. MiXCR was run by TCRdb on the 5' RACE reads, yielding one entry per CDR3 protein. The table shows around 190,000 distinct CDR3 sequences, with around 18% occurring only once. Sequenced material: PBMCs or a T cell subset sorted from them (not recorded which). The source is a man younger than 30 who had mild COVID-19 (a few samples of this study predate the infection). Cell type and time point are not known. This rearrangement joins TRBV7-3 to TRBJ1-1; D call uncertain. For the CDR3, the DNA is TGTGCCAGCAGCCCAGTGGGGTTTGGCACTGAAGCTTTCTTT. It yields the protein CASSPVGFGTEAFF.